Listed below are T cell receptor beta chains from one sample, sequenced in a study of Ad26.COV2.S vaccination and SARS-CoV-2 variants. Using immunoSEQ multiplex PCR, the repertoire was profiled, and TCRdb retains in-frame clones only, with some absent. The table lists 450,000 to 550,000 clones, around 89% of them singletons, with under 2% in the top ten. This material consisted of peripheral blood, taken in a trial of Ad26.COV2.S vaccine versus placebo. These receptors all come from a person aged 18-60 years who received the Ad26.COV2.S COVID-19 vaccine or a placebo. Both conserved end residues are part of each CDR3. Fields, in order: J gene, clone size, D gene, CDR3 length, V gene, CDR3 protein, CDR3 DNA. D genes are given only for firm matches. The size of a clone is reported for some rows only, either as once, few or many, or as a class for expanded clones.

j_call: TRBJ2-7; clone_size: few; d_call: TRBD1; cdr3_length: 17; v_call: TRBV7-9; cdr3_aa: CASSLAPGQDVTYEQYF; cdr3_nt: TGTGCCAGCAGCTTAGCCCCGGGACAGGATGTGACCTACGAGCAGTACTTC
j_call: TRBJ2-1; clone_size: -; d_call: TRBD2; cdr3_length: 14; v_call: TRBV9; cdr3_aa: CASSTRTSGGAEFF; cdr3_nt: TGTGCCAGCAGCACCCGGACTAGCGGGGGGGCCGAGTTCTTC
j_call: TRBJ2-2; clone_size: -; d_call: TRBD2; cdr3_length: 18; v_call: TRBV9; cdr3_aa: CASSVVPSGGAPTGELFF; cdr3_nt: TGTGCCAGCAGCGTAGTTCCTAGCGGGGGGGCGCCCACCGGGGAGCTGTTTTTT
j_call: TRBJ2-7; clone_size: -; d_call: TRBD2; cdr3_length: 15; v_call: TRBV18; cdr3_aa: CASSPGTSGSYEQYF; cdr3_nt: TGTGCCAGCTCACCAGGGACTAGCGGGAGCTACGAGCAGTACTTC
j_call: TRBJ1-1; clone_size: -; d_call: -; cdr3_length: 16; v_call: TRBV28; cdr3_aa: CASTSSGFPGGDEAFF; cdr3_nt: TGTGCCAGCACCTCCTCAGGGTTTCCGGGTGGCGATGAAGCTTTCTTT
j_call: TRBJ2-1; clone_size: -; d_call: TRBD2; cdr3_length: 16; v_call: TRBV27; cdr3_aa: CASRQLSGSSYNEQFF; cdr3_nt: TGTGCCAGCAGACAACTTAGCGGGAGCTCCTACAATGAGCAGTTCTTC
j_call: TRBJ1-3; clone_size: -; d_call: TRBD1; cdr3_length: 20; v_call: TRBV5-5; cdr3_aa: CASSPGGWDSTPKRRNTIYF; cdr3_nt: TGTGCCAGCAGCCCTGGTGGTTGGGACAGCACTCCAAAAAGACGAAACACCATATATTTT
j_call: TRBJ2-1; clone_size: -; d_call: -; cdr3_length: 12; v_call: TRBV5-1; cdr3_aa: CASSLSGVEQFF; cdr3_nt: TGCGCCAGCAGCTTGTCCGGGGTTGAGCAGTTCTTC
j_call: TRBJ2-6; clone_size: -; d_call: TRBD1; cdr3_length: 16; v_call: TRBV2; cdr3_aa: CASKGQGSPGANVLTF; cdr3_nt: TGTGCCAGCAAAGGACAGGGTTCCCCTGGGGCCAACGTCCTGACTTTC
j_call: TRBJ1-6; clone_size: -; d_call: TRBD1; cdr3_length: 17; v_call: TRBV7-8; cdr3_aa: CASSSRARGQGNSPLHF; cdr3_nt: TGTGCCAGCAGCTCCCGGGCCAGGGGGCAGGGTAATTCACCCCTCCACTTT
j_call: TRBJ1-2; clone_size: -; d_call: TRBD1; cdr3_length: 14; v_call: TRBV27; cdr3_aa: CASSSGTGVGGYTF; cdr3_nt: TGTGCCAGCAGCTCCGGGACAGGGGTTGGCGGCTACACCTTC
j_call: TRBJ2-3; clone_size: -; d_call: TRBD1; cdr3_length: 17; v_call: TRBV6-2/TRBV6-3; cdr3_aa: CASSSWDSRFRTDTQYF; cdr3_nt: TGTGCCAGCAGTTCCTGGGACAGTCGGTTTAGGACAGATACGCAGTATTTT
j_call: TRBJ1-2; clone_size: -; d_call: -; cdr3_length: 18; v_call: TRBV5-1; cdr3_aa: CASSLVSGGTLGSPGYTF; cdr3_nt: TGCGCCAGCAGCTTGGTCTCAGGCGGCACCCTCGGTTCCCCAGGCTACACCTTC
j_call: TRBJ1-1; clone_size: -; d_call: -; cdr3_length: 13; v_call: TRBV5-1; cdr3_aa: CASSLRQNTEAFF; cdr3_nt: TGCGCCAGCAGCTTACGACAGAACACTGAAGCTTTCTTT
j_call: TRBJ2-3; clone_size: -; d_call: -; cdr3_length: 15; v_call: TRBV7-9; cdr3_aa: CASSFTGGPTDTQYF; cdr3_nt: TGTGCCAGCAGCTTCACCGGGGGCCCCACAGATACGCAGTATTTT
j_call: TRBJ2-7; clone_size: -; d_call: -; cdr3_length: 14; v_call: TRBV7-2; cdr3_aa: CASSLGGRAHEQYF; cdr3_nt: TGTGCCAGCAGCTTAGGTGGCAGGGCCCACGAGCAGTACTTC
j_call: TRBJ1-2; clone_size: -; d_call: TRBD1; cdr3_length: 13; v_call: TRBV7-9; cdr3_aa: CASRMGQGSGYTF; cdr3_nt: TGTGCCAGCAGAATGGGACAGGGAAGCGGCTACACCTTC
j_call: TRBJ2-3; clone_size: -; d_call: -; cdr3_length: 15; v_call: TRBV12-5; cdr3_aa: CASGLGGQNTDTQYF; cdr3_nt: TGTGCTAGTGGTTTGGGCGGACAAAACACAGATACGCAGTATTTT
j_call: TRBJ2-2; clone_size: few; d_call: -; cdr3_length: 11; v_call: TRBV27; cdr3_aa: CASQNTGELFF; cdr3_nt: TGTGCCAGCCAGAACACCGGGGAGCTGTTTTTT
j_call: TRBJ2-6; clone_size: -; d_call: -; cdr3_length: 18; v_call: TRBV29-1; cdr3_aa: CSVEARGQGSTGANVLTF; cdr3_nt: TGCAGCGTTGAAGCCCGGGGGCAGGGGAGCACTGGGGCCAACGTCCTGACTTTC
j_call: TRBJ2-1; clone_size: -; d_call: -; cdr3_length: 16; v_call: TRBV9; cdr3_aa: CASSAAGRRSYNEQFF; cdr3_nt: TGTGCCAGCAGCGCCGCTGGACGACGCTCCTACAATGAGCAGTTCTTC
j_call: TRBJ2-1; clone_size: -; d_call: TRBD2; cdr3_length: 16; v_call: TRBV9; cdr3_aa: CASSQQTSGVVGEQFF; cdr3_nt: TGTGCCAGCAGCCAGCAGACTAGCGGGGTGGTGGGTGAGCAGTTCTTC
j_call: TRBJ2-5; clone_size: -; d_call: -; cdr3_length: 14; v_call: TRBV6-6; cdr3_aa: CASILGARRETQYF; cdr3_nt: TGTGCCAGCATCCTGGGGGCTCGGAGAGAGACCCAGTACTTC
j_call: TRBJ2-1; clone_size: -; d_call: TRBD2; cdr3_length: 15; v_call: TRBV7-3; cdr3_aa: CASSTGTSATNEQFF; cdr3_nt: TGTGCCAGCAGCACCGGGACTAGCGCCACCAATGAGCAGTTCTTC
j_call: TRBJ2-2; clone_size: -; d_call: -; cdr3_length: 15; v_call: TRBV9; cdr3_aa: CASSVGDLNTGELFF; cdr3_nt: TGTGCCAGCAGCGTAGGGGACCTAAACACCGGGGAGCTGTTTTTT
j_call: TRBJ2-5; clone_size: -; d_call: -; cdr3_length: 16; v_call: TRBV20-1; cdr3_aa: CSASRSIGVPGETQYF; cdr3_nt: TGCAGTGCTAGTCGGTCAATAGGTGTTCCTGGAGAGACCCAGTACTTC
j_call: TRBJ2-2; clone_size: -; d_call: -; cdr3_length: 12; v_call: TRBV5-1; cdr3_aa: CASRDFTGELFF; cdr3_nt: TGCGCCAGTAGAGACTTCACCGGGGAGCTGTTTTTT
j_call: TRBJ1-2; clone_size: -; d_call: -; cdr3_length: 14; v_call: TRBV6-5; cdr3_aa: CASTPQGGIEGYTF; cdr3_nt: TGTGCCAGCACCCCCCAAGGGGGTATAGAAGGCTACACCTTC
j_call: TRBJ2-1; clone_size: -; d_call: -; cdr3_length: 16; v_call: TRBV15; cdr3_aa: CATSRESGLLSNEQFF; cdr3_nt: TGTGCCACCAGCAGAGAATCCGGACTGCTGTCCAATGAGCAGTTCTTC
j_call: TRBJ2-7; clone_size: -; d_call: TRBD2; cdr3_length: 14; v_call: TRBV30; cdr3_aa: CAWSPQLAGSEQYF; cdr3_nt: TGTGCCTGGAGTCCCCAACTAGCGGGGAGCGAGCAGTACTTC
j_call: TRBJ2-2; clone_size: -; d_call: -; cdr3_length: 15; v_call: TRBV6-5; cdr3_aa: CASSYSILETGELFF; cdr3_nt: TGTGCCAGCAGTTACTCGATTTTGGAGACCGGGGAGCTGTTTTTT
j_call: TRBJ1-1; clone_size: -; d_call: -; cdr3_length: 18; v_call: TRBV9; cdr3_aa: CASSVGVSRGRVNTEAFF; cdr3_nt: TGTGCCAGCAGCGTCGGGGTCTCGAGGGGCAGGGTGAACACTGAAGCTTTCTTT